This TCR beta chain appears in the sequencing data of a study of T cells in localized non-small cell lung cancer. Looked up from germline, CDR1 is SGHNT and CDR2 is YYREEE (reference sequence). Between the trimmed V and J ends, which lost 4 bases and 3 bases, there was a span of 17 bases. The CDR3 runs to 15 residues. Profiling relied on immunoSEQ multiplex PCR, and the TCRdb table lists in-frame clones only, not all of them. The sample has around 140,000 clones; about 89% are singletons. This receptor was identified in a female donor at least 60 years old with stage I lung adenocarcinoma. The input for sequencing was peripheral blood, taken before any cancer treatment. The chain combines TRBV5-4 with TRBJ2-7, with a possible D match to TRBD2 (5 bases). CDR3 DNA: TGTGCCAGCAGCCAGCGGACCCGGGGAGACTACGAGCAGTACTTC. Its protein is CASSQRTRGDYEQYF.